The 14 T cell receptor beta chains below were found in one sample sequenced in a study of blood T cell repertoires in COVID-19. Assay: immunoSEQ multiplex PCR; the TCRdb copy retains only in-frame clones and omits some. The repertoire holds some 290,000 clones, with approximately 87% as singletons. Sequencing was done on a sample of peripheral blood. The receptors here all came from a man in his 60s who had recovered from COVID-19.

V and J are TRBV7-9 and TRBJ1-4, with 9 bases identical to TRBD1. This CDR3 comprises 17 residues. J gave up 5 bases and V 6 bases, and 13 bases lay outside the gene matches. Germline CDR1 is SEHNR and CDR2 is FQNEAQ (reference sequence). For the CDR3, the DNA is TGTGCCAGCAGTACCACCGGGACAGGGCGGGGGAATGAAAAACTGTTTTTT. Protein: CASSTTGTGRGNEKLFF. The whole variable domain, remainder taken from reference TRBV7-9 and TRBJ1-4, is DTGVSQNPRHKITKRGQNVTFRCDPISEHNRLYWYRQTLGQGPEFLTYFQNEAQLEKSRLLSDRFSAERPKGSFSTLEIQRTEQGDSAMYLCASSTTGTGRGNEKLFFGSGTQLSVL.

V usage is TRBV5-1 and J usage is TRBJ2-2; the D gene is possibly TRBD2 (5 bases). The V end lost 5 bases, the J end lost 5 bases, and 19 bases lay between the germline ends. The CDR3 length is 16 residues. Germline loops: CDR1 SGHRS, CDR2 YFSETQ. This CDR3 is CASRPLEASLTGELFF. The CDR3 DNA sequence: TGCGCCAGCAGACCCCTCGAGGCTAGCCTGACCGGGGAGCTGTTTTTT.

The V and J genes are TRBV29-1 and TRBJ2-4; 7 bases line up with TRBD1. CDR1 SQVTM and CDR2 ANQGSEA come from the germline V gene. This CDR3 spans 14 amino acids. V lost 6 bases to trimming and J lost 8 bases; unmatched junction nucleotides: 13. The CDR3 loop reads CSVFNRGLGDIQYF. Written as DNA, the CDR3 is TGCAGCGTCTTCAACAGGGGCCTCGGGGACATTCAGTACTTC. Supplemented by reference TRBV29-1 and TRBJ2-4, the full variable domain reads SAVISQKPSRDICQRGTSLTIQCQVDSQVTMMFWYRQQPGQSLTLIATANQGSEATYESGFVIDKFPISRPNLTFSTLTVSNMSPEDSSIYLCSVFNRGLGDIQYFGAGTRLSVL.

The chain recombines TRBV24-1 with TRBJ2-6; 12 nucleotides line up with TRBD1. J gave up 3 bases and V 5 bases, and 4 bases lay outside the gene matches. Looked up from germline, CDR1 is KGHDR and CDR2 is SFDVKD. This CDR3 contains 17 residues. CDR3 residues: CATSAGQGAGGANVLTF. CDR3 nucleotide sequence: TGTGCCACCAGTGCGGGACAGGGGGCTGGTGGGGCCAACGTCCTGACTTTC.

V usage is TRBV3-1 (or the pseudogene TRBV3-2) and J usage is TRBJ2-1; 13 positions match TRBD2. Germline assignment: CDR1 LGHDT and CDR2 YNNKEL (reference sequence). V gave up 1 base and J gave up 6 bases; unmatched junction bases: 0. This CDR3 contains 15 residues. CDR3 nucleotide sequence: TGTGCCAGCAGCCAAGGACTAGCGGGGGGCAATGAGCAGTTCTTC. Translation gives CASSQGLAGGNEQFF.

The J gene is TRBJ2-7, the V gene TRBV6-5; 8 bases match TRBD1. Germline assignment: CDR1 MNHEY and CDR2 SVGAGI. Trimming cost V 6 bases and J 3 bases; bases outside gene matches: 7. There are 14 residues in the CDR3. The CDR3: CASSPDRGLYEQYF. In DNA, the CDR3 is TGTGCCAGCAGCCCAGACAGGGGCCTCTACGAGCAGTACTTC.

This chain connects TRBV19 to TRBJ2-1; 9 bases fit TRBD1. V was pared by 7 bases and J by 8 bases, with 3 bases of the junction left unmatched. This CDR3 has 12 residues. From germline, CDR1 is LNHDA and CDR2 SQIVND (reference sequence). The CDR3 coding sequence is TGTGCCAGTACGGGACAGGGTTATGAGCAGTTCTTC. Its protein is CASTGQGYEQFF.

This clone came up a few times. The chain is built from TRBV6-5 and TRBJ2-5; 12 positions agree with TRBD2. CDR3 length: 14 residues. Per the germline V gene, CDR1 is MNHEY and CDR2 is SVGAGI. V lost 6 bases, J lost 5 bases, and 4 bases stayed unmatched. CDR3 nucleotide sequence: TGTGCCAGCAGACTAGCGGGAGGTCCCGAGACCCAGTACTTC. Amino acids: CASRLAGGPETQYF.

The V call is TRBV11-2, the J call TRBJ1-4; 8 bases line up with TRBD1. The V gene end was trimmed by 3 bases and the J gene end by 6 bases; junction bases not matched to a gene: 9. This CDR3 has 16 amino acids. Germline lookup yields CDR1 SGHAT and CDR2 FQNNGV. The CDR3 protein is CASSLDRDLWDEKLFF. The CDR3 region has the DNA TGTGCCAGCAGCTTGGACAGGGATTTGTGGGATGAAAAACTGTTTTTT.

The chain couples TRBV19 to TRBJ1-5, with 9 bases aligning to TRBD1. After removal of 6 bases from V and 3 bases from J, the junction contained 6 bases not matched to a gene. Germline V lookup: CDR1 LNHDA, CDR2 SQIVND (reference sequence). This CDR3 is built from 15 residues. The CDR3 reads CASSGWTGDNQPQHF. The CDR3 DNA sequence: TGTGCCAGTAGCGGATGGACAGGGGACAATCAGCCCCAGCATTTT.

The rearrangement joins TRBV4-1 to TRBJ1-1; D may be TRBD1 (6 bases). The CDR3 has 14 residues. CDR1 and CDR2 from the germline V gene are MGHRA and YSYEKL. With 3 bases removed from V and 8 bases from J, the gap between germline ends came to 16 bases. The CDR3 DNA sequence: TGCGCCAGCAGCCATGGAAGTACAGGGAACGAAGCTTTCTTT. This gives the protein CASSHGSTGNEAFF.

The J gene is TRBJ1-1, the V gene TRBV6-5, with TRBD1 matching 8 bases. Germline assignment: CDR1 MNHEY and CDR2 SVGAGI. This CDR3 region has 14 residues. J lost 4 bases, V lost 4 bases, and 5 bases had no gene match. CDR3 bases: TGTGCCAGCAGTTCAGGGGGCGCGAGCACTGAAGCTTTCTTT. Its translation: CASSSGGASTEAFF.

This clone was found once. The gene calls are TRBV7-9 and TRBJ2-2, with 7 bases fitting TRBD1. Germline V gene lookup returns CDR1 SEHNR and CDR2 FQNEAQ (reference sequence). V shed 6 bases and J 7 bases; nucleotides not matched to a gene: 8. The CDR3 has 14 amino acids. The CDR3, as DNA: TGTGCCAGCAGTTGGACAGGTTCGGTCGGGGAGCTGTTTTTT. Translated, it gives CASSWTGSVGELFF.

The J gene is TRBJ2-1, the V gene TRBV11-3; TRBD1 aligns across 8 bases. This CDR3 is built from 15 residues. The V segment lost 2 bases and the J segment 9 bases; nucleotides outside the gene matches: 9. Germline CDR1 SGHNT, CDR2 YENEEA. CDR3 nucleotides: TGTGCCAGCAGCTTAACCCCGACAGGGGTGGTTGAGCAGTTCTTC. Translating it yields CASSLTPTGVVEQFF.